This T cell receptor beta chain appears in the sequencing data of a study of HIV-infected children after antiretroviral therapy interruption. V lost 2 bases to trimming and J lost 6 bases, with 11 bases between them. Germline CDR1 and CDR2: LGHDT and YNNKEL (reference sequence). This CDR3 has 13 residues. The treatment here: PENTA 11 planned treatment interruption arm or continuous ART arm. The TCR library was built from RNA with a 3' RACE protocol and unique molecular identifiers. TCRdb processed the 3' RACE reads anew with MiXCR; each CDR3 protein has one entry. The table shows roughly 46,000 distinct CDR3 sequences, with approximately 4% occurring only once. In this sample, this clonotype turned up many times.

The sample here was CD45RA+ CD4+ T cells from PBMCs, pooled from several time points, taken from a donor given antiretroviral therapy, either interrupted or continuous. Subset: naive CD4+ CD45RA+ CD45RO- T cells. The chain is built from TRBV3-1 and TRBJ2-7; D call uncertain. The clonotype comes from a pool of human donors with HIV. The CDR3, as DNA: TGTGCCAGCAGCCAACTGGTTTCGGGCGAGCAGTACTTC. Translating it yields CASSQLVSGEQYF.